Described below is a single T cell receptor beta chain sequence and its context. These data originate in a study of control samples from healthy donors and cancer patients. This CDR3 contains 15 residues. Germline V gene lookup returns CDR1 GTSNPN and CDR2 SVGIG (reference sequence). Trimming took 1 base from V and 0 from J, leaving 10 bases between them. Profiled with immunoSEQ multiplex PCR; TCRdb holds only in-frame clones, not every one. This table holds some 96,000 clones, 85% to 95% found once. V is TRBV30 and J is TRBJ2-1; the D call may be TRBD1 or TRBD2 (6 bases each). This TCR was recovered from a man aged 18 to 35 in good health. Material: blood. As DNA, the CDR3 is TGTGCCTGGAGTGCCGGGGGCCTCTCCTACAATGAGCAGTTCTTC. Amino acid sequence: CAWSAGGLSYNEQFF.